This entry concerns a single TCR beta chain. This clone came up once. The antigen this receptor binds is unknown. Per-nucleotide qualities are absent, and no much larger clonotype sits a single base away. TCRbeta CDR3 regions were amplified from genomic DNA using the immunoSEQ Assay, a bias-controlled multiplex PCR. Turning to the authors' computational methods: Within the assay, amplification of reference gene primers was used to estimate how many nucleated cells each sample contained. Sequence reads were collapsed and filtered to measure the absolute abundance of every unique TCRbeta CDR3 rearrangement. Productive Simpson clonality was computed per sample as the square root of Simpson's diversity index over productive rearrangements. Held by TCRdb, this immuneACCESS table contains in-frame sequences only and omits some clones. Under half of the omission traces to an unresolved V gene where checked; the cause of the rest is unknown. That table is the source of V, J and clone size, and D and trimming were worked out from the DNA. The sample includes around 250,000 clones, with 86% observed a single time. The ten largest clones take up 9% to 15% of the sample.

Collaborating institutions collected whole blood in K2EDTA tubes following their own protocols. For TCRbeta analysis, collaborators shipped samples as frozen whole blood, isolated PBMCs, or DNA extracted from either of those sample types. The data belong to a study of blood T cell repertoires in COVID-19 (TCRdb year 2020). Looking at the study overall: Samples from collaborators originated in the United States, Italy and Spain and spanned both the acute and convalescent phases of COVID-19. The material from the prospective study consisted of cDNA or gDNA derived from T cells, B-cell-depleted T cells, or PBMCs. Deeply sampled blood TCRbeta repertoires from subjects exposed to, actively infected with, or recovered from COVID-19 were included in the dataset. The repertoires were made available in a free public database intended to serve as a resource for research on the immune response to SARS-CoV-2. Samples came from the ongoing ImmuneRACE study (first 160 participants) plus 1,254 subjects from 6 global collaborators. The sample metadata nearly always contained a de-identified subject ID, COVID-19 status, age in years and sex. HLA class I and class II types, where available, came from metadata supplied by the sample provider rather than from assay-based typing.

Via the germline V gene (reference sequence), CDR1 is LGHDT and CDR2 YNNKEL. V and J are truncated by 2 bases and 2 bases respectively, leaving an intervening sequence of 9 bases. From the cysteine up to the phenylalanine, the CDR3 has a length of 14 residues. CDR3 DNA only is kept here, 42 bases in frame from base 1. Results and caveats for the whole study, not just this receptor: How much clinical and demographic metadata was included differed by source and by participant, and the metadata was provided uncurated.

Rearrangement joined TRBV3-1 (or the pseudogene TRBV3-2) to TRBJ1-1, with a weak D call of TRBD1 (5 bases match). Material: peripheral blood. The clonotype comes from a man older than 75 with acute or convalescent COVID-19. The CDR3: CASSQSGINTEAFF. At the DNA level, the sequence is TGTGCCAGCAGCCAATCAGGGATTAACACTGAAGCTTTCTTT.